This T cell receptor (beta chain) was observed in a study of beta chain features in type 1 diabetes. About this clone itself: What it binds is unknown.

Study observations and caveats: Among all four CD4+ subsets, Type 1 diabetes patients had TCRB CDR3s that were moderately but significantly shorter. Naive, central memory and regulatory TCRB repertoires appeared more similar among patients than healthy donors.

Expressed TCRB transcripts were sequenced because the entire RNA isolate underwent reverse transcription. Clones were read by immunoSEQ multiplex PCR, and TCRdb kept only the in-frame ones, dropping some. The sample yields hundreds of thousands of clones, 10% to 15% seen once. The germline gives CDR1 SGHAT, CDR2 FQNNGV. This CDR3 has 12 residues. Trimming stripped 9 bases from V and 11 bases from J, with 18 bases between. This TCR was sampled from a man aged 18 to 30 with type 1 diabetes. The rearrangement links TRBV11-2 to TRBJ2-3; D remains unclear. The sample was naive CD4+ T cells from blood. The CDR3 loop reads CASQLGQVRQYF. The CDR3 DNA reads TGTGCCAGTCAGCTTGGGCAGGTTAGGCAGTATTTT.